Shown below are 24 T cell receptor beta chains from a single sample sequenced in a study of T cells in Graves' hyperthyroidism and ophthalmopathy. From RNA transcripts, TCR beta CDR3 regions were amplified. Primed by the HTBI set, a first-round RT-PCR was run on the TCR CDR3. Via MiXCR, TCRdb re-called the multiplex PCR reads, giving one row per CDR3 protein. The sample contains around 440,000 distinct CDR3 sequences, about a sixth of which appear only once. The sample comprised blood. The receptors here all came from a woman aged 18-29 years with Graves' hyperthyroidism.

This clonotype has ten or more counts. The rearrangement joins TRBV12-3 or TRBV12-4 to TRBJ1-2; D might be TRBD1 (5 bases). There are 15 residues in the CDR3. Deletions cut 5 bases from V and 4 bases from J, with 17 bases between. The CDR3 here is CASSRAGEGSYGYTF. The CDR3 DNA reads TGTGCCAGCAGTCGCGCCGGGGAGGGGAGCTATGGCTACACCTTC.

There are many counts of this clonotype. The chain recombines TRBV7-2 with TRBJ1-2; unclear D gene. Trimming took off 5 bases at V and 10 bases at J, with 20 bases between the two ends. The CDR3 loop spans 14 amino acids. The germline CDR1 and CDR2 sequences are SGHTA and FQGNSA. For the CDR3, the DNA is TGTGCCAGCAGCCGGTGGAAGGATTCGGGCGACTACACCTTC. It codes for CASSRWKDSGDYTF.

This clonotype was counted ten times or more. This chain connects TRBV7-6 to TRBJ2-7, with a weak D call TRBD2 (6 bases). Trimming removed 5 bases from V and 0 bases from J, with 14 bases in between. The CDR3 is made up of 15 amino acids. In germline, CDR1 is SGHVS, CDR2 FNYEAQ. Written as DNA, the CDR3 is TGTGCCAGCAGCGTCGGATTAGCGGACTCCTACGAGCAGTACTTC. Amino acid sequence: CASSVGLADSYEQYF.

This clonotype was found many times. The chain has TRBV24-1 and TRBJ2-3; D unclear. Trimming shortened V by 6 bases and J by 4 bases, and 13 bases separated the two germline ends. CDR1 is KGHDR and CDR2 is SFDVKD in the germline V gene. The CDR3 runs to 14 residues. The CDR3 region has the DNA TGTGCCACCAGTCAGAGGACGAGCCCAGATACGCAGTATTTT. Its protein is CATSQRTSPDTQYF.

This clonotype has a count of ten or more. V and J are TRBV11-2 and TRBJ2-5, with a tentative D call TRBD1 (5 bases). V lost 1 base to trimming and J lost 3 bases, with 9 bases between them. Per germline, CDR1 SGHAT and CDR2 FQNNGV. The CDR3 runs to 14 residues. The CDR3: CASSLVAGKETQYF. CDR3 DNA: TGTGCCAGCAGCTTAGTAGCAGGGAAAGAGACCCAGTACTTC.

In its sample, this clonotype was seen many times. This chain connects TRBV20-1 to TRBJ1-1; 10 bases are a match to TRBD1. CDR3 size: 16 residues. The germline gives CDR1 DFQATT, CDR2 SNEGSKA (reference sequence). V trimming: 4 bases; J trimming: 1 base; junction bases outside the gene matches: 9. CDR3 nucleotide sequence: TGCAGTGCTACTCTGGACAGGGGGGGATGGAACACTGAAGCTTTCTTT. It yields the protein CSATLDRGGWNTEAFF.

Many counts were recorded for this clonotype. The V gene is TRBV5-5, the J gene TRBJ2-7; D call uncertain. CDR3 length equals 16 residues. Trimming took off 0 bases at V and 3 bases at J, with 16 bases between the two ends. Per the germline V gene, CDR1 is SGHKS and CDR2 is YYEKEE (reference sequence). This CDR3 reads CASSLEFQSSGYEQYF. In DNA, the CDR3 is TGTGCCAGCAGCTTGGAGTTCCAGTCCTCCGGCTACGAGCAGTACTTC.

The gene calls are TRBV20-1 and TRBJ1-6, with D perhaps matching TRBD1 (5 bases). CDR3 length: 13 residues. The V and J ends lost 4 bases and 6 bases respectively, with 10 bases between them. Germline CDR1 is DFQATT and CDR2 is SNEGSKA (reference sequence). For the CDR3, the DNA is TGCAGTGCTACCAGACAGAGTAATTCACCCCTCCACTTT. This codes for CSATRQSNSPLHF.

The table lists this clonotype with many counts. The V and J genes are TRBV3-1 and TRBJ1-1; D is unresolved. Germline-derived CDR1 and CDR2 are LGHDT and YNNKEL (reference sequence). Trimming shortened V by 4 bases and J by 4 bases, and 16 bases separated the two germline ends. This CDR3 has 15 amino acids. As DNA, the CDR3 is TGTGCCAGCAGCCTTCCGACCGGGCGTGTCACTGAAGCTTTCTTT. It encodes CASSLPTGRVTEAFF.

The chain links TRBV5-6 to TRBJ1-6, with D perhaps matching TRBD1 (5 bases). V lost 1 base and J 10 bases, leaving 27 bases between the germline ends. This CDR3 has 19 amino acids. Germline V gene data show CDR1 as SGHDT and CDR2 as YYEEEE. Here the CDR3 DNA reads TGTGCCAGCAGCTTGCCGCCTCGACAGATCATTGGTCAGAGCTCACCCCTCCACTTT. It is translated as CASSLPPRQIIGQSSPLHF.

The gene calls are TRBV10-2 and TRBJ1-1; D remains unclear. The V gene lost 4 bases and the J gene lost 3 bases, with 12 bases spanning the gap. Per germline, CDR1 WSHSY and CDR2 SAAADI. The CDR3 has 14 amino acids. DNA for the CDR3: TGCGCCAGCAGTGCAAGTGACGGTTACACTGAAGCTTTCTTT. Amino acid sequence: CASSASDGYTEAFF.

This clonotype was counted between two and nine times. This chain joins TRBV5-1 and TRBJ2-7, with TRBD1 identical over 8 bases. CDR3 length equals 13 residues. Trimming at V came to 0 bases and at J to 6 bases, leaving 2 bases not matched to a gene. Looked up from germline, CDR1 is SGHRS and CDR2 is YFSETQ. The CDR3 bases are TGCGCCAGCAGCTTGGTGACAGGGGTCGAGCAGTACTTC. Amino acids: CASSLVTGVEQYF.

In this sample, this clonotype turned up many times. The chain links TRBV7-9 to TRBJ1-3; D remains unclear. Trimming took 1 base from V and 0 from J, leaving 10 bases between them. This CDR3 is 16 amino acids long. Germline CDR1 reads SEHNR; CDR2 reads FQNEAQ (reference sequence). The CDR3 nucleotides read TGTGCCAGCAGCTTAGATCGCCTCACCTCTGGAAACACCATATATTTT. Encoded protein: CASSLDRLTSGNTIYF.

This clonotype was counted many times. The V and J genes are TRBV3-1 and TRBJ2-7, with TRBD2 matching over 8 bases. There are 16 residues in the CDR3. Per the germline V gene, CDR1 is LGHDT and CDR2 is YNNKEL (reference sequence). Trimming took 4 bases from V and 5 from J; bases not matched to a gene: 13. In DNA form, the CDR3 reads TGTGCCAGCAGCCTCGGAAGCGGGAGAGTGCGCGACGAGCAGTACTTC. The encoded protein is CASSLGSGRVRDEQYF.

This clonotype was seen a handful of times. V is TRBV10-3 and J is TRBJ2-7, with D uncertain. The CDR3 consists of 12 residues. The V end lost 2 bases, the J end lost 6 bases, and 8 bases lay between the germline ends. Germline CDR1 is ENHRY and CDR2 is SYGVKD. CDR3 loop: CAISEGLVEQYF. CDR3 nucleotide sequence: TGTGCCATCAGTGAGGGGCTAGTCGAGCAGTACTTC.

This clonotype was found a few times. The CDR3 here is CASSADISGSSYNSPLHF. For the CDR3, the DNA is TGTGCCAGCAGCGCGGACATCTCAGGAAGCTCCTATAATTCACCCCTCCACTTT. The V call is TRBV7-2, the J call TRBJ1-6, with D possibly matching TRBD1 (5 bases). The CDR3 loop spans 18 amino acids. Germline V lookup: CDR1 SGHTA, CDR2 FQGNSA. V was clipped by 5 bases and J by 0 bases, with 17 bases between them.

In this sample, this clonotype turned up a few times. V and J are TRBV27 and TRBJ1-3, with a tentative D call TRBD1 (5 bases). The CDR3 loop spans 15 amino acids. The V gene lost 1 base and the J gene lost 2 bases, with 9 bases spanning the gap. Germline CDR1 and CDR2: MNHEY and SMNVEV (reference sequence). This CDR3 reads CASSLYGTAGNTIYF. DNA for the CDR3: TGTGCCAGCAGTTTATACGGGACCGCTGGAAACACCATATATTTT.

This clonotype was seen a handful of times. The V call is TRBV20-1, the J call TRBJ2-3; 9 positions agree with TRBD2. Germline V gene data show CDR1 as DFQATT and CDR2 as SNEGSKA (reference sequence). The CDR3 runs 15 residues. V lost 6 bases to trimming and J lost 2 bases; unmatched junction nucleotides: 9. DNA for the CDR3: TGCAGTGCAAGCTATAGCGGGGGCCTCACAGATACGCAGTATTTT. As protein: CSASYSGGLTDTQYF.

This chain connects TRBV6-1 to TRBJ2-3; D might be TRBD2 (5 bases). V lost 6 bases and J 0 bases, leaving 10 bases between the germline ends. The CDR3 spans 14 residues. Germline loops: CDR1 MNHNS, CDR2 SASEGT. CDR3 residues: CASRRTASTDTQYF. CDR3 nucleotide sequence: TGTGCCAGCAGAAGGACTGCTAGCACAGATACGCAGTATTTT.

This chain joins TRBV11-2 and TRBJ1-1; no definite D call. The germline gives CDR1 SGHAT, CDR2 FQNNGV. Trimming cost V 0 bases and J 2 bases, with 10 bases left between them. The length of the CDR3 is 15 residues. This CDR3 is CASSLDPATNTEAFF. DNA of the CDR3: TGTGCCAGCAGCTTAGATCCAGCCACCAACACTGAAGCTTTCTTT. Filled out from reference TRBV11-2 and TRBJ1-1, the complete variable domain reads EAGVAQSPRYKIIEKRQSVAFWCNPISGHATLYWYQQILGQGPKLLIQFQNNGVVDDSQLPKDRFSAERLKGVDSTLKIQPAKLEDSAVYLCASSLDPATNTEAFFGQGTRLTVV.

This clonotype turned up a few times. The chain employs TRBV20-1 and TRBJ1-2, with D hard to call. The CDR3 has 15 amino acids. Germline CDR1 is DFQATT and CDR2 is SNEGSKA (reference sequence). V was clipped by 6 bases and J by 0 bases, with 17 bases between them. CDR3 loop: CSAPFASRANYGYTF. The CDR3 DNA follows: TGCAGTGCCCCGTTCGCCAGCCGAGCTAACTATGGCTACACCTTC.

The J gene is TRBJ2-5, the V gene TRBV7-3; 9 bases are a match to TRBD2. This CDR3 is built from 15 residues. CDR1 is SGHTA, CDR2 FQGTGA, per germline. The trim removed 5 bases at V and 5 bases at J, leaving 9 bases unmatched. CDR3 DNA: TGTGCCAGCAGCCGCATAGCGGGGGTCGGTGAGACCCAGTACTTC. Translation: CASSRIAGVGETQYF.

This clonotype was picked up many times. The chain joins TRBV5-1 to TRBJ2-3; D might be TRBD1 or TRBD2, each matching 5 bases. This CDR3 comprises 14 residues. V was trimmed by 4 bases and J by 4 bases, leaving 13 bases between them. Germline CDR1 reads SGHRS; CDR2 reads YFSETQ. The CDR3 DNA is TGCGCCAGCAGCCGGGACCACAGCCCAGATACGCAGTATTTT. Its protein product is CASSRDHSPDTQYF.

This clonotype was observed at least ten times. The CDR3 DNA reads TGCGCCAGCGGAGCGGGGGCGATCGTCTACGAGCAGTACTTC. This translates into CASGAGAIVYEQYF. V gene TRBV5-1 combines with J gene TRBJ2-7; 8 bases are a match to TRBD2. The V segment lost 7 bases and the J segment 3 bases; nucleotides outside the gene matches: 9. The CDR3 loop spans 14 amino acids. Germline V lookup: CDR1 SGHRS, CDR2 YFSETQ.